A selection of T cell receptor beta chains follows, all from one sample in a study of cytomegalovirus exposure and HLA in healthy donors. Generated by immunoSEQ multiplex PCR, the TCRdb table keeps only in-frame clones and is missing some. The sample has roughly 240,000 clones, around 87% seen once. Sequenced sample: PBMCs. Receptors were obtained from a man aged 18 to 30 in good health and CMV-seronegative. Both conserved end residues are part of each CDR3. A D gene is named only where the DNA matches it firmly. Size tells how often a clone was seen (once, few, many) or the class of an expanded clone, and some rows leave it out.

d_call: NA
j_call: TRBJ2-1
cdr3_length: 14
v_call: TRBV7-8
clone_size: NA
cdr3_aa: CASSLALRYTEQFF
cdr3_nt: TGTGCCAGCAGCTTAGCCCTGAGGTACACTGAGCAGTTCTTC

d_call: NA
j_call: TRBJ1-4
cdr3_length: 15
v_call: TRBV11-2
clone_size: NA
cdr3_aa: CASSSTGTTNEKLFF
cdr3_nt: TGTGCCAGCAGCTCTACAGGGACCACTAATGAAAAACTGTTTTTT

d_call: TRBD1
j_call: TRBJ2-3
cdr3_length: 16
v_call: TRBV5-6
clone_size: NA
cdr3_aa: CASSSTGGATTDTQYF
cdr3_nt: TGTGCCAGCAGCTCCACAGGGGGCGCGACCACAGATACGCAGTATTTT

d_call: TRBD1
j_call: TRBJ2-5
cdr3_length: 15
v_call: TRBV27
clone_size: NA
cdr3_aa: CASSHGTGVWETQYF
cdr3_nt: TGTGCCAGCAGTCACGGGACAGGAGTCTGGGAGACCCAGTACTTC

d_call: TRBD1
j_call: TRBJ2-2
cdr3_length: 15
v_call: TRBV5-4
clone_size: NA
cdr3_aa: CASSLPKTGTGELFF
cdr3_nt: TGTGCCAGCAGCCTACCAAAGACAGGGACCGGGGAGCTGTTTTTT

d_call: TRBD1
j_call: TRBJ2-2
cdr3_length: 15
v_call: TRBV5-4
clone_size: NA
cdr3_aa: CASSFRDRGPGELFF
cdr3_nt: TGTGCCAGCAGCTTCCGGGACAGGGGGCCCGGGGAGCTGTTTTTT

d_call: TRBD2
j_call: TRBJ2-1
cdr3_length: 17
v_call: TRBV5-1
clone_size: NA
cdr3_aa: CASSLVRGTSTYNEQFF
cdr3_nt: TGCGCCAGCAGCTTGGTAAGGGGGACTAGTACCTACAATGAGCAGTTCTTC

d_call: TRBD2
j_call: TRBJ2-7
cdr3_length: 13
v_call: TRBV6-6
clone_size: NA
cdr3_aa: CASSRGLEYEQYF
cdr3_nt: TGTGCCAGCAGTAGGGGACTAGAGTACGAGCAGTACTTC

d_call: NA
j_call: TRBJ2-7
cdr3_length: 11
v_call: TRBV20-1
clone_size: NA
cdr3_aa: CSASLVGEQYF
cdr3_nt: TGCAGTGCGAGTCTCGTTGGCGAGCAGTACTTC

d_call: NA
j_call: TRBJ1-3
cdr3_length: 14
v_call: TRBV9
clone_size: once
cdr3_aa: CASSVAGSGNTIYF
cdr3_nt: TGTGCCAGCAGCGTAGCGGGGTCTGGAAACACCATATATTTT

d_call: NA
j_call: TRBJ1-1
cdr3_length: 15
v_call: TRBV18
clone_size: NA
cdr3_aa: CASSPGPGEYTEAFF
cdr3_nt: TGTGCCAGCTCACCAGGTCCAGGGGAGTACACTGAAGCTTTCTTT

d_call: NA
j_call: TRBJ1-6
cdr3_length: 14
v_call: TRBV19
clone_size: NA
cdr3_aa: CASKEAGYNSPLHF
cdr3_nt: TGTGCCAGTAAAGAAGCAGGGTATAATTCACCCCTCCACTTT

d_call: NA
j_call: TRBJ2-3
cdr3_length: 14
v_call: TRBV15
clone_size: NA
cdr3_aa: CATSPGGSADTQYF
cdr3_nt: TGTGCCACCAGCCCTGGGGGGTCTGCAGATACGCAGTATTTT

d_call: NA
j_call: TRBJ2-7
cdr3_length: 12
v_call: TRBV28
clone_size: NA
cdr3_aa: CASSPGWYEQYF
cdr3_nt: TGTGCCAGCAGCCCCGGGTGGTACGAGCAGTACTTC

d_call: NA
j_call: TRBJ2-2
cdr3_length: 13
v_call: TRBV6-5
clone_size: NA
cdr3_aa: CASRQGNTGELFF
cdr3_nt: TGTGCCAGCAGGCAGGGGAACACCGGGGAGCTGTTTTTT

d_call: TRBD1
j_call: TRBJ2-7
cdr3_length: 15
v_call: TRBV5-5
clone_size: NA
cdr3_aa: CASSSPGQGYYEQYF
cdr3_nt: TGTGCCAGCAGCTCACCGGGACAGGGGTACTACGAGCAGTACTTC

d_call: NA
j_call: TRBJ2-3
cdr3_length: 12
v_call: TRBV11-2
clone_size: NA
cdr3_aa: CASSPSTDTQYF
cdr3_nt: TGTGCCAGCAGCCCAAGCACAGATACGCAGTATTTT

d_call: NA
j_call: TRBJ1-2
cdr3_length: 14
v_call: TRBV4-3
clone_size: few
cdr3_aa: CASSRNRVDYGYTF
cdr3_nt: TGCGCCAGCAGCCGTAACAGGGTTGACTATGGCTACACCTTC

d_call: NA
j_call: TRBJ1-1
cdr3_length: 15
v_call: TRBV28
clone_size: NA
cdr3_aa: CASSPGQGLNTEAFF
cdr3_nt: TGTGCCAGCAGCCCGGGGCAGGGGTTGAACACTGAAGCTTTCTTT

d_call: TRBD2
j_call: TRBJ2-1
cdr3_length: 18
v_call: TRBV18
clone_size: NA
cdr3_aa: CASSGSGTSGRRVDEQFF
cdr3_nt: TGTGCCAGCTCCGGGTCCGGGACTAGCGGGAGAAGAGTCGATGAGCAGTTCTTC

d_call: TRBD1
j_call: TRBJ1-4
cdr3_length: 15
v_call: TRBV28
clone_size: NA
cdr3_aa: CASRGRGHDNEKLFF
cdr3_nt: TGTGCCAGCAGGGGCAGGGGGCATGATAATGAAAAACTGTTTTTT